One and the same sample provided the 27 T cell receptor beta chains below, sequenced in a study of blood T cell repertoires in COVID-19. Data came from immunoSEQ multiplex PCR; TCRdb stores just in-frame clones and leaves some out. The data contain hundreds of thousands of clones, roughly 90% of them singletons. Sequenced sample: peripheral blood. The receptors come from a human donor in a cohort sampled during active COVID-19.

J is TRBJ2-7 and V is TRBV27; possibly TRBD2 for D (7 bases). Trimming cost V 3 bases and J 10 bases, with 13 bases left between them. CDR3 length equals 12 residues. The V gene's germline CDR1 is MNHEY and CDR2 SMNVEV (reference sequence). In nucleotides, the CDR3 is TGTGCCAGCAGTTTTATTGGGGGGGCCCAGTACTTC. It encodes CASSFIGGAQYF.

This clone occurred a few times. This chain uses TRBV27 with TRBJ2-7, with 9 bases that match TRBD1. V lost 5 bases, J lost 4 bases, and 9 bases stayed unmatched. The length of the CDR3 is 15 residues. The germline gives CDR1 MNHEY, CDR2 SMNVEV (reference sequence). The CDR3 DNA follows: TGTGCCAGCAGTCCCGGGACAGGGAGAAGGTACGAGCAGTACTTC. This translates into CASSPGTGRRYEQYF.

The V and J genes are TRBV18 and TRBJ1-1, with D possibly matching TRBD1 (5 bases). The V and J ends lost 2 bases and 0 bases respectively, with 16 bases between them. The CDR3 sequence is 17 residues long. The germline V gene encodes CDR1 KGHSH and CDR2 LQKENI. For the CDR3, the DNA is TGTGCCAGCTCACCAGGTAGGGGCTCAAGGATGAACACTGAAGCTTTCTTT. It yields the protein CASSPGRGSRMNTEAFF.

The CDR3 DNA follows: TGTGCCAGCAGCTTGGACGGGGGGGCTCGGTGGACTGAAGCTTTCTTT. It is translated as CASSLDGGARWTEAFF. The V call is TRBV5-6, the J call TRBJ1-1; maybe TRBD1 (6 bases). Germline V gene data show CDR1 as SGHDT and CDR2 as YYEEEE. The CDR3 is 16 amino acids. Trimming stripped 0 bases from V and 5 bases from J, with 17 bases between. Filled out from reference TRBV5-6 and TRBJ1-1, the complete variable domain reads DAGVTQSPTHLIKTRGQQVTLRCSPKSGHDTVSWYQQALGQGPQFIFQYYEEEERQRGNFPDRFSGHQFPNYSSELNVNALLLGDSALYLCASSLDGGARWTEAFFGQGTRLTVV.

J is TRBJ2-2 and V is TRBV3-1 (or the pseudogene TRBV3-2); 11 bases fit TRBD2. V lost 4 bases and J lost 3; bases outside the gene matches: 7. CDR3 length: 17 residues. CDR1 is LGHDT, CDR2 YNNKEL, per germline (reference sequence). The CDR3 region has the DNA TGTGCCAGCAGCCGCGAACTAGCGGGAGTAGACACCGGGGAGCTGTTTTTT. Its protein product is CASSRELAGVDTGELFF.

Only one count was recorded for this clone. The gene calls are TRBV28 and TRBJ2-7, with 8 bases fitting TRBD1. This CDR3 contains 18 residues. The germline gives CDR1 MDHEN, CDR2 SYDVKM. V lost 7 bases and J lost 3; bases outside the gene matches: 20. As DNA, the CDR3 is TGTGCCAGCAACAGGGGGGCCGGACGGCACTATCCTTACTACGAGCAGTACTTC. Its protein product is CASNRGAGRHYPYYEQYF. Using reference TRBV28 and TRBJ2-7 for the parts outside the CDR3, the full variable domain is DVKVTQSSRYLVKRTGEKVFLECVQDMDHENMFWYRQDPGLGLRLIYFSYDVKMKEKGDIPEGYSVSREKKERFSLILESASTNQTSMYLCASNRGAGRHYPYYEQYFGPGTRLTVT.

In this sample, this clone turned up once. The chain combines TRBV4-3 with TRBJ2-7, with D possibly being TRBD1 (5 bases). Deletions cut 0 bases from V and 3 bases from J, with 9 bases between. CDR1 is LGHNA and CDR2 is YSLEER in the germline V gene. This CDR3 region has 14 residues. CDR3 in DNA: TGCGCCAGCAGCCAAGAAGCAGGGATCTACGAGCAGTACTTC. This sequence encodes CASSQEAGIYEQYF.

The chain couples TRBV2 to TRBJ2-7; the match to TRBD2 covers 12 bases. The CDR3 consists of 15 residues. The trim removed 2 bases at V and 6 bases at J, leaving 5 bases unmatched. The germline CDR1 and CDR2 sequences are SNHLY and FYNNEI. The CDR3 spells CASSELRTSGTEQYF. CDR3 in DNA: TGTGCCAGCAGTGAATTGAGGACTAGCGGGACCGAGCAGTACTTC.

The rearrangement uses TRBV29-1 and TRBJ2-5; TRBD2 is a possible D gene (6 bases). Germline CDR1 SQVTM, CDR2 ANQGSEA. CDR3 size: 12 residues. Trimming stripped 3 bases from V and 1 base from J, with 6 bases between. CDR3 amino acids: CSVDSGQETQYF. The DNA of the CDR3 is TGCAGCGTTGATAGCGGCCAAGAGACCCAGTACTTC.

This sequence joins TRBV10-3 and TRBJ1-1; D not resolved. V was pared by 2 bases and J by 2 bases, with 12 bases between. The CDR3 loop spans 15 amino acids. Germline V gene lookup returns CDR1 ENHRY and CDR2 SYGVKD. The chain's CDR3 is CAISEPYAGNTEAFF. DNA of the CDR3: TGTGCCATCAGTGAGCCCTACGCAGGTAACACTGAAGCTTTCTTT.

The chain couples TRBV15 to TRBJ1-1, with D perhaps TRBD1 (5 bases). This CDR3 is built from 19 residues. The germline gives CDR1 LNHNV, CDR2 YYDKDF (reference sequence). Trimming left V 0 bases short and J 0 bases short, with 20 bases between. The CDR3 loop is CATSRDITGGSGLNTEAFF. CDR3 in DNA: TGTGCCACCAGCAGAGATATCACCGGGGGGTCGGGGCTGAACACTGAAGCTTTCTTT.

J is TRBJ2-7 and V is TRBV14; D may be TRBD2 (5 bases). CDR3 length equals 14 residues. The germline V and J ends were trimmed by 0 bases and 7 bases, with 13 bases remaining between them. Germline V gene lookup returns CDR1 SGHDN and CDR2 FVKESK. This CDR3 is CASSQDLPPGEQYF. The DNA of the CDR3 is TGTGCCAGCAGCCAAGATCTTCCTCCGGGGGAGCAGTACTTC.

CDR3 protein: CASSREWSEQYF. CDR3 nucleotides: TGTGCCAGCAGCCGGGAGTGGAGCGAGCAGTACTTC. The rearrangement joins TRBV3-1 (or the pseudogene TRBV3-2) to TRBJ2-7; D might be TRBD2 (5 bases). Germline V gene sequence: CDR1 LGHDT, CDR2 YNNKEL (reference sequence). The V end was cut by 4 bases, the J end by 6 bases, with 10 bases between. CDR3 length: 12 amino acids.

The rearrangement links TRBV5-1 to TRBJ2-7; D may be TRBD1 (5 bases). V lost 4 bases and J 3 bases, leaving 11 bases between the germline ends. The CDR3 totals 13 residues. Germline values: CDR1 SGHRS, CDR2 YFSETQ. Written as DNA, the CDR3 is TGCGCCAGCAGCCCAAGGACAAGCTACGAGCAGTACTTC. Translated, it gives CASSPRTSYEQYF.

This clone was seen a single time. V gene TRBV3-1 (or the pseudogene TRBV3-2) combines with J gene TRBJ2-7; 11 nucleotides match TRBD2. This CDR3 has 16 residues. V shed 3 bases and J 9 bases; nucleotides not matched to a gene: 13. Germline V CDR1 and CDR2: LGHDT, YNNKEL (reference sequence). The CDR3 here is CASSHSLGLAGGRQYF. CDR3 coding DNA: TGTGCCAGCAGCCACTCCCTAGGGCTAGCGGGAGGTAGGCAGTACTTC.

The chain joins TRBV24-1 to TRBJ1-4; possible D gene TRBD1, 5 bases. Per the germline V gene, CDR1 is KGHDR and CDR2 is SFDVKD. V lost 5 bases and J 8 bases, leaving 11 bases between the germline ends. The CDR3 is 13 amino acids. CDR3 protein: CATSAQGSEKLFF. The CDR3 nucleotides read TGTGCCACCAGTGCCCAGGGATCCGAAAAACTGTTTTTT.

The chain recombines TRBV19 with TRBJ2-7; 7 bases are shared with TRBD1. V dropped 3 bases and J dropped 3; count of bases not matched to a gene: 8. Germline CDR1 is LNHDA and CDR2 is SQIVND (reference sequence). The CDR3 extends over 15 amino acids. The CDR3 is CASSITGAPDYEQYF. CDR3 bases: TGTGCCAGTAGTATTACAGGGGCCCCAGACTACGAGCAGTACTTC.

This sequence joins TRBV5-1 and TRBJ2-5; D is perhaps TRBD2 (7 bases). Germline-derived CDR1 and CDR2 are SGHRS and YFSETQ. The length of the CDR3 is 14 residues. V was trimmed by 7 bases and J by 2 bases, leaving 15 bases between them. The CDR3 DNA is TGCGCCAGCGGGGGAGGGACACATCAAGAGACCCAGTACTTC. Its protein product is CASGGGTHQETQYF.

J is TRBJ1-2 and V is TRBV30; D is uncertain. This CDR3 has 14 residues. Germline assignment: CDR1 GTSNPN and CDR2 SVGIG (reference sequence). V dropped 0 bases and J dropped 6 bases, with 14 bases sitting between them. DNA for the CDR3: TGTGCCTGGAGTGTACTTGCGACTGTGGATGGCTACACCTTC. Translating gives CAWSVLATVDGYTF.

In nucleotides, the CDR3 is TGTGCCAGCTCACCACCGGGACAGGGGCCCAGTAATGAAAAACTGTTTTTT. Translated, it gives CASSPPGQGPSNEKLFF. The gene calls are TRBV18 and TRBJ1-4; 10 positions agree with TRBD1. CDR1 and CDR2 (germline): KGHSH, LQKENI. With V trimmed by 0 bases and J by 4 bases, 5 bases remained unmatched. This CDR3 has 17 residues.

The CDR3 nucleotides read TGTGCCAGCAGCTGGGAACAGGGATGGAACACTGAAGCTTTCTTT. Residues: CASSWEQGWNTEAFF. The rearrangement links TRBV7-2 to TRBJ1-1; weak D call: TRBD1 (6 bases). The CDR3 runs to 15 residues. Trimming took off 4 bases at V and 1 base at J, with 13 bases between the two ends. The germline CDR1 and CDR2 sequences are SGHTA and FQGNSA.

The J gene is TRBJ2-1, the V gene TRBV27, with TRBD2 matching over 9 bases. Germline values: CDR1 MNHEY, CDR2 SMNVEV (reference sequence). The CDR3 loop spans 15 amino acids. V gave up 7 bases and J gave up 7 bases; unmatched junction bases: 11. The CDR3 DNA reads as TGTGCCAGCACCCTGGGTGCTAGCGGGAAAAATGAGCAGTTCTTC. Protein: CASTLGASGKNEQFF.

Remarks on this clone: Its ends do not fully match the called genes, so a read error is possible. The chain employs TRBV13 and TRBJ2-5; 11 bases match TRBD2. CDR1 and CDR2 from the germline V gene are PRHDT and FYEKMQ (reference sequence). The CDR3 covers 14 residues. The CDR3 is CASSLGTSGEAQYF. The DNA of the CDR3 is TGTGCCAGCAGCTTGGGGACTAGCGGAGAGGCCCAGTACTTC. The full variable domain, rest sourced from reference TRBV13 and TRBJ2-5, is AAGVIQSPRHLIKEKRETATLKCYPIPRHDTVYWYQQGPGQDPQFLISFYEKMQSDKGSIPDRFSAQQFSDYHSELNMSSLELGDSALYFCASSLGTSGEAQYFGPGTRLLVL.

The gene calls are TRBV7-9 and TRBJ2-7; 10 bases match TRBD1. CDR3 length equals 14 residues. Trimming removed 3 bases from V and 6 bases from J; junction bases left unmatched: 5. Germline assignment: CDR1 SEHNR and CDR2 FQNEAQ (reference sequence). CDR3 sequence: CASSLGQGKGEQYF. CDR3 DNA sequence: TGTGCCAGCAGCTTGGGACAGGGGAAAGGCGAGCAGTACTTC.

The chain carries TRBV7-9 and TRBJ2-5, with TRBD2 identical over 7 bases. V shed 8 bases and J 4 bases; nucleotides not matched to a gene: 16. From germline, CDR1 is SEHNR and CDR2 FQNEAQ (reference sequence). The CDR3 has 16 amino acids. The CDR3 loop is CASVSFRTGGRETQYF. The CDR3, as DNA: TGTGCCAGCGTCTCGTTTCGTACGGGGGGTCGAGAGACCCAGTACTTC. The full variable domain, rest sourced from reference TRBV7-9 and TRBJ2-5, is DTGVSQNPRHKITKRGQNVTFRCDPISEHNRLYWYRQTLGQGPEFLTYFQNEAQLEKSRLLSDRFSAERPKGSFSTLEIQRTEQGDSAMYLCASVSFRTGGRETQYFGPGTRLLVL.

The rearrangement uses TRBV11-2 and TRBJ2-1; D remains unclear. From germline, CDR1 is SGHAT and CDR2 FQNNGV. The CDR3 spans 16 residues. V lost 0 bases and J lost 0, with 9 bases in between. CDR3 bases: TGTGCCAGCAGCTTAGAGAGACTTAGCTCCTACAATGAGCAGTTCTTC. Its translation: CASSLERLSSYNEQFF.

The CDR3 sequence is CATSNDRELYEQYF. As DNA, the CDR3 is TGTGCCACCAGCAACGACAGGGAACTCTACGAGCAGTACTTC. The chain couples TRBV15 to TRBJ2-7; 7 bases are a match to TRBD1. The ends lost 4 bases at V and 3 bases at J; junction bases unmatched: 6. The CDR3 sequence is 14 residues long. The V gene's germline CDR1 is LNHNV and CDR2 YYDKDF (reference sequence).